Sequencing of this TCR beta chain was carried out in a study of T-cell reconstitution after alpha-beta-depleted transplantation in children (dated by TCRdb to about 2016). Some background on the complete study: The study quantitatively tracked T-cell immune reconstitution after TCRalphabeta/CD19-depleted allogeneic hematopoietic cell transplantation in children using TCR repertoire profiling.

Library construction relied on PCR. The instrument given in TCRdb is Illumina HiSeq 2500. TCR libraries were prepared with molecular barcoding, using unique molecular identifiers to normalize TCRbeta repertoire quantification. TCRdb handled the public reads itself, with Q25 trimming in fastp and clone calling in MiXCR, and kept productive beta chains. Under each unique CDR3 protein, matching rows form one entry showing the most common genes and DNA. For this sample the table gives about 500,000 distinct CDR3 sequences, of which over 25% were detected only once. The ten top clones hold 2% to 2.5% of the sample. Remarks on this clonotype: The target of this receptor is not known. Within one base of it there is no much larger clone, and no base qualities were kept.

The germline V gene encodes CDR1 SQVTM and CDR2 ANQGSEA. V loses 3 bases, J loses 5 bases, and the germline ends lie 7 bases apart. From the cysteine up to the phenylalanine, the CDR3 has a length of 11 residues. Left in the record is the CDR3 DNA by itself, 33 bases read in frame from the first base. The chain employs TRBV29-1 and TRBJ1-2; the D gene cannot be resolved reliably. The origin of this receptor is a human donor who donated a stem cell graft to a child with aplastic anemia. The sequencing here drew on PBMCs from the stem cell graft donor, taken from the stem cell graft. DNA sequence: TGCAGCGTTGATCCAGCGTATGGCTACACCTTC. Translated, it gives CSVDPAYGYTF. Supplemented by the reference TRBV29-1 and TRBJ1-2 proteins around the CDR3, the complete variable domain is SAVISQKPSRDICQRGTSLTIQCQVDSQVTMMFWYRQQPGQSLTLIATANQGSEATYESGFVIDKFPISRPNLTFSTLTVSNMSPEDSSIYLCSVDPAYGYTFGSGTRLTVV.